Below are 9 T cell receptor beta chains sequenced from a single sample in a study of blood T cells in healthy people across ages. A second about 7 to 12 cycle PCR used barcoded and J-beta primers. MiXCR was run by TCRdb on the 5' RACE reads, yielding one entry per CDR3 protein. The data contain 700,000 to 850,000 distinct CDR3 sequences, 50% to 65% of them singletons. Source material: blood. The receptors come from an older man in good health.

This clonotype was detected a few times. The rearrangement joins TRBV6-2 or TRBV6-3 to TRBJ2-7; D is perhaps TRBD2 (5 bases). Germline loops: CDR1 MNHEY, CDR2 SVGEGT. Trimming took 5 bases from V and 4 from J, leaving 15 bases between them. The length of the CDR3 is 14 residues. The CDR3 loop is CASSPKRSVYEQYF. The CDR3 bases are TGTGCCAGCAGTCCGAAGCGGTCAGTATACGAGCAGTACTTC.

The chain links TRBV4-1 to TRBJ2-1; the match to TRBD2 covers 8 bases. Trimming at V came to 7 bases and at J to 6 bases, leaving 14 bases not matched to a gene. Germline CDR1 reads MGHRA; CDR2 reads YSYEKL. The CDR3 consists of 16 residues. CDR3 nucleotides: TGCGCCAGCAAACGTAACCCCGGTCTAGCGGGCAATGAGCAGTTCTTC. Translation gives CASKRNPGLAGNEQFF.

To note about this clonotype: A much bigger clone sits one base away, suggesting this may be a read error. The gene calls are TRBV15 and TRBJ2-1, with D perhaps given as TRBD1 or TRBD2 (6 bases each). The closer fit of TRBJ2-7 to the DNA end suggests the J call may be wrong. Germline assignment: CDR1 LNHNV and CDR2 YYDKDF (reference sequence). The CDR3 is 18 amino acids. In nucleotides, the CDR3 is TGTGCCACCAGCCCCGGTGGAGGGGGACGTAGCTCCTACAATGAGCAGTACTTC. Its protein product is CATSPGGGGRSSYNEQYF.

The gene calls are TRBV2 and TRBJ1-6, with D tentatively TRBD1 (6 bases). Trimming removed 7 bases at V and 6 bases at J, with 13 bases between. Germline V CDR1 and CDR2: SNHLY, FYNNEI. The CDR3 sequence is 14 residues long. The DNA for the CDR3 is TGTGCCAGCACCAATACAGGGCTTAATTCACCCCTCCACTTT. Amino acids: CASTNTGLNSPLHF.

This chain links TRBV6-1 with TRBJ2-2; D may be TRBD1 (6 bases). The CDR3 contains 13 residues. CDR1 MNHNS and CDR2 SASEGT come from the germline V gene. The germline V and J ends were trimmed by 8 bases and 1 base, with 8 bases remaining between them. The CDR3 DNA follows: TGTGCCAGCTGGACAGAGAACACCGGGGAGCTGTTTTTT. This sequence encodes CASWTENTGELFF.

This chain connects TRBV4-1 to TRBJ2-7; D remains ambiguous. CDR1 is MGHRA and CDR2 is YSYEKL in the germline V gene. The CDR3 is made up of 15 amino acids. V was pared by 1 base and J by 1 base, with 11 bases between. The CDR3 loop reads CASSQGAASSYEQYF. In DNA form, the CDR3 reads TGCGCCAGCAGCCAAGGTGCCGCTAGTTCCTACGAGCAGTACTTC.

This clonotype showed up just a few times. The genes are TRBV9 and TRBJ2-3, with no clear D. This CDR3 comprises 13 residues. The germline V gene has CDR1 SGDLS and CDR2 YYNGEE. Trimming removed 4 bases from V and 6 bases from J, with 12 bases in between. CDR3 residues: CASSTPPADTQYF. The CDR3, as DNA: TGTGCCAGCAGCACCCCGCCAGCGGATACGCAGTATTTT.

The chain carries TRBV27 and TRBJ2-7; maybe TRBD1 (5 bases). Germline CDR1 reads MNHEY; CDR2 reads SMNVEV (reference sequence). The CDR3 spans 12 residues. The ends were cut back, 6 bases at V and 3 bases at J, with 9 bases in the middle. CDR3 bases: TGTGCCAGCAGCCAGGGCCTCTACGAGCAGTACTTC. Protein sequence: CASSQGLYEQYF.

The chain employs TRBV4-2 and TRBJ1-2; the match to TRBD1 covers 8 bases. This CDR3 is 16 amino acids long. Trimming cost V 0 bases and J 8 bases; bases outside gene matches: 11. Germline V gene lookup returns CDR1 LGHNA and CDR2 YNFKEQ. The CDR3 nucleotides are TGTGCCAGCAGCCAAGATTTATGGTCAGGGGGCAGGGGCTACACCTTC. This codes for CASSQDLWSGGRGYTF.